These T cell receptor beta chains were read from a single sample in a study of blood T cell repertoires in COVID-19. Method: immunoSEQ multiplex PCR; TCRdb's copy keeps in-frame clones and lacks some. The repertoire includes around 35,000 clones, 81% of them detected once, and roughly 3.1% sits in the top ten. Sequenced: peripheral blood. The receptor source for this set is an older man with COVID-19, enrolled during active disease. Each CDR3 is given with its conserved first and last residue. Fields, in order: clone size, D gene, J gene, V gene, CDR3 DNA, CDR3 protein. The D gene is left open where the match is weak. Size is stated for part of the rows, as once, few or many counts, or as a class when the clone is expanded.

abundance: -
d_gene: -
j_gene: TRBJ2-7
v_gene: TRBV21-1
CDR3nt: TGTGCCAGCAGCAAATTTACTAGCGGGGCCTTTGAGCAGTACTTC
CDR3aa: CASSKFTSGAFEQYF

abundance: -
d_gene: TRBD2
j_gene: TRBJ2-3
v_gene: TRBV28
CDR3nt: TGTGCCAGCACCTCTAGGCGGACTAGCGGTGGTACGCAGTATTTT
CDR3aa: CASTSRRTSGGTQYF

abundance: -
d_gene: TRBD2
j_gene: TRBJ2-5
v_gene: TRBV9
CDR3nt: TGTGCCAGCAGCGTAGGACTAGCGGGAGGAGAGACCCAGTACTTC
CDR3aa: CASSVGLAGGETQYF

abundance: -
d_gene: -
j_gene: TRBJ2-6
v_gene: TRBV2
CDR3nt: TGTGCCAGCAGTGATCTCGGGACTGCTGGGGCCAACGTCCTGACTTTC
CDR3aa: CASSDLGTAGANVLTF

abundance: -
d_gene: -
j_gene: TRBJ2-7
v_gene: TRBV18
CDR3nt: TGTGCCAGCTCACAAAAGCAGGGTCACGAGCAGTACTTC
CDR3aa: CASSQKQGHEQYF

abundance: -
d_gene: -
j_gene: TRBJ2-3
v_gene: TRBV7-9
CDR3nt: TGTGCCAGCAGCTTAGCGGGGCTAGCGTTCGGCACAGATACGCAGTATTTT
CDR3aa: CASSLAGLAFGTDTQYF

abundance: -
d_gene: -
j_gene: TRBJ1-2
v_gene: TRBV3-1/TRBV3-2
CDR3nt: TGTGCCAGCAGCCAAGATGTAGCTAACTATGGCTACACCTTC
CDR3aa: CASSQDVANYGYTF

abundance: -
d_gene: TRBD1
j_gene: TRBJ1-4
v_gene: TRBV9
CDR3nt: TGTGCCAGCAGCAACCACCCGGGACAGGGGGGCGAAAAACTGTTTTTT
CDR3aa: CASSNHPGQGGEKLFF

abundance: once
d_gene: -
j_gene: TRBJ1-1
v_gene: TRBV28
CDR3nt: TGTGCCAGCAGTTTCCTTTTGAACACTGAAGCTTTCTTT
CDR3aa: CASSFLLNTEAFF

abundance: -
d_gene: TRBD1
j_gene: TRBJ1-3
v_gene: TRBV19
CDR3nt: TGTGCCAGTAGTATAGGGGACAGAGGAAACACCATATATTTT
CDR3aa: CASSIGDRGNTIYF

abundance: once
d_gene: TRBD2
j_gene: TRBJ2-3
v_gene: TRBV30
CDR3nt: TGTGCCTGGAGCCCAAAAAACACCGGGACTAGCGGGAGGGCCGTGACAGATACGCAGTATTTT
CDR3aa: CAWSPKNTGTSGRAVTDTQYF

abundance: -
d_gene: -
j_gene: TRBJ1-3
v_gene: TRBV7-8
CDR3nt: TGTGCCAGCAGCCCAGGGGTGGCTGGAAACACCATATATTTT
CDR3aa: CASSPGVAGNTIYF

abundance: -
d_gene: -
j_gene: TRBJ2-7
v_gene: TRBV28
CDR3nt: TGTGCCAGCAGTTTAGGAGAGAACGCCTACGAGCAGTACTTC
CDR3aa: CASSLGENAYEQYF

abundance: -
d_gene: -
j_gene: TRBJ1-3
v_gene: TRBV3-1/TRBV3-2
CDR3nt: TGTGCCAGCAGCCAAGCGGGGGGCATATATTTT
CDR3aa: CASSQAGGIYF

abundance: -
d_gene: TRBD1
j_gene: TRBJ2-5
v_gene: TRBV7-3
CDR3nt: TGTGCCAGCAGCTTAAGGTCGGGACAGTGGGAGACCCAGTACTTC
CDR3aa: CASSLRSGQWETQYF

abundance: -
d_gene: TRBD1
j_gene: TRBJ1-5
v_gene: TRBV3-1/TRBV3-2
CDR3nt: TGTGCCAGCAGCCAGGCTAAGACAGGGGCAAATCAGCCCCAGCATTTT
CDR3aa: CASSQAKTGANQPQHF

abundance: few
d_gene: -
j_gene: TRBJ1-2
v_gene: TRBV4-3
CDR3nt: TGCGCCAGCAGCCAAGATAGAGGGCTCCCAGGAGGAGGCTACACCTTC
CDR3aa: CASSQDRGLPGGGYTF

abundance: -
d_gene: -
j_gene: TRBJ2-1
v_gene: TRBV4-1
CDR3nt: TGCGCCAGCAGCCAAGATCAAAGCGGCAATGAGCAGTTCTTC
CDR3aa: CASSQDQSGNEQFF

abundance: -
d_gene: -
j_gene: TRBJ1-6
v_gene: TRBV3-1/TRBV3-2
CDR3nt: TGTGCCAGCAGCCTCGGGGGGGGTAGCAATTCACCCCTCCACTTT
CDR3aa: CASSLGGGSNSPLHF

abundance: -
d_gene: -
j_gene: TRBJ2-3
v_gene: TRBV3-1/TRBV3-2
CDR3nt: TGTGCCAGCAGGGGAGCAGATACGCAGTATTTT
CDR3aa: CASRGADTQYF

abundance: once
d_gene: -
j_gene: TRBJ1-5
v_gene: TRBV30
CDR3nt: TGTGCCTGGAGTGCCTATTCACAGGGCAATCAGCCCCAGCATTTT
CDR3aa: CAWSAYSQGNQPQHF

abundance: -
d_gene: TRBD1
j_gene: TRBJ2-7
v_gene: TRBV7-9
CDR3nt: TGTGCCAGCAGCCGGGACAGGCCCTCGGGTGAGCAGTACTTC
CDR3aa: CASSRDRPSGEQYF

abundance: -
d_gene: -
j_gene: TRBJ1-2
v_gene: TRBV5-6
CDR3nt: TGTGCCAGCAGCCCCCCACAGTCCATCTATGGCTACACCTTC
CDR3aa: CASSPPQSIYGYTF

abundance: -
d_gene: TRBD1
j_gene: TRBJ2-7
v_gene: TRBV27
CDR3nt: TGTGCCAGCAGCCTTAGGACAGGTTTTGAGGGCTACGAGCAGTACTTC
CDR3aa: CASSLRTGFEGYEQYF

abundance: -
d_gene: -
j_gene: TRBJ2-3
v_gene: TRBV7-3
CDR3nt: TGTGCCAGCAGCCATGCCGAGGGTACGCAGTATTTT
CDR3aa: CASSHAEGTQYF

abundance: -
d_gene: -
j_gene: TRBJ2-7
v_gene: TRBV4-2
CDR3nt: -
CDR3aa: CASSQLWEDQLLRAVLRAGEQYF

abundance: few
d_gene: TRBD1
j_gene: TRBJ1-2
v_gene: TRBV6-6
CDR3nt: TGTGCCAGCAGTTACCTTCGACAGGGGAACTATGGCTACACCTTC
CDR3aa: CASSYLRQGNYGYTF

abundance: -
d_gene: -
j_gene: TRBJ1-1
v_gene: TRBV30
CDR3nt: TGTGCCTGGAGTGTATACGGGGAGAACACTGAAGCTTTCTTT
CDR3aa: CAWSVYGENTEAFF

abundance: -
d_gene: -
j_gene: TRBJ1-2
v_gene: TRBV19
CDR3nt: TGTGCCAGTACCTCATCGAGATCAGGGCTCAGGAACTATGGCTACACCTTC
CDR3aa: CASTSSRSGLRNYGYTF

abundance: -
d_gene: TRBD2
j_gene: TRBJ2-1
v_gene: TRBV6-6
CDR3nt: TGTGCCAGCAGTAGTGGAAGACTAGCGGCCTACAATGAGCAGTTCTTC
CDR3aa: CASSSGRLAAYNEQFF

abundance: -
d_gene: -
j_gene: TRBJ1-5
v_gene: TRBV7-2
CDR3nt: TGTGCCAGCAGCCCCACCCAGGGTCAACCCCAGCATTTT
CDR3aa: CASSPTQGQPQHF

abundance: -
d_gene: -
j_gene: TRBJ1-5
v_gene: TRBV19
CDR3nt: TGTGCCAGTAGTATAGTAAGAGACAATCAGCCCCAGCATTTT
CDR3aa: CASSIVRDNQPQHF

abundance: -
d_gene: TRBD1
j_gene: TRBJ1-4
v_gene: TRBV9
CDR3nt: TGTGCCAGCAGCTACCGGACAGGGGTAAATGAAAAACTGTTTTTT
CDR3aa: CASSYRTGVNEKLFF

abundance: -
d_gene: -
j_gene: TRBJ1-2
v_gene: TRBV6-6
CDR3nt: TGTGCCAGCACCATGGAGAGAGTTTATGGCTACACCTTC
CDR3aa: CASTMERVYGYTF

abundance: -
d_gene: TRBD2
j_gene: TRBJ2-4
v_gene: TRBV29-1
CDR3nt: TGCAGCGTTAAGGGACTAGCGGGCGCCCTCAGTCAGTACTTC
CDR3aa: CSVKGLAGALSQYF